This entry features one T cell receptor beta chain sequence. This sample stems from a study of blood T cell repertoires in COVID-19. Some clones are missing from TCRdb's copy, which holds only in-frame ones; the method was immunoSEQ multiplex PCR. This sample has over 85,000 clones, with over 70% found just once. The CDR3 has 13 amino acids. V was clipped by 0 bases and J by 10 bases, with 10 bases between them. Sequenced: peripheral blood. The V call is TRBV12-3 or TRBV12-4, the J call TRBJ2-4, with TRBD2 as a possible D gene (5 bases). The source is a human donor in a cohort sampled during active COVID-19. CDR3 DNA sequence: TGTGCCAGCAGTTTAGCGGGAGCCTCGATTCAGTACTTC. Amino acid sequence: CASSLAGASIQYF.